This T cell receptor beta chain comes out of a study of monozygotic twins with cystic fibrosis. General study findings and limits: In 13 of 16 pairs, V gene usage was closest to the co-twin's. Monozygotic CF twins shared more identical nucleotide clonotypes than unrelated patients. Clonality was generally low (median about 0.0097), higher in the most severe patients. No link emerged between shared CDR3 counts and age, concordance or severity.

The V end was cut by 2 bases, the J end by 4 bases, with 11 bases between. This CDR3 has 14 residues. Germline assignment: CDR1 SEHNR and CDR2 FQNEAQ (reference sequence). Libraries were prepared by immunoSEQ multiplex PCR; TCRdb keeps only in-frame clonotypes and omits some of them. The profile shows around 25,000 clones, 80% to 95% of them singletons. As concerns this clone: The antigen is undetermined.

The chain combines TRBV7-9 with TRBJ1-2, with D possibly matching TRBD1 (5 bases). Sequenced input: blood. The source is a girl between 2 and 10 years old with cystic fibrosis. CDR3 sequence: CASSLSDGGYGYTF. The CDR3 DNA reads TGTGCCAGCAGCTTAAGTGATGGGGGCTATGGCTACACCTTC.